The 3 T cell receptor beta chains listed next were all sequenced from one sample in a study of cytomegalovirus exposure and HLA in healthy donors. Both 60 Vbeta primers and 13 Jbeta primers went into the PCR. This table comes from immunoSEQ multiplex PCR, and its TCRdb copy is limited to in-frame clones, with some not included. The table records 75,000 to 90,000 clones, around 76% of them present only once. Sequencing used PBMCs. The receptor set was obtained from a male donor in good health and CMV-seropositive.

The chain employs TRBV7-9 and TRBJ2-7; TRBD2 might be the D (7 bases). CDR1 and CDR2 from the germline V gene are SEHNR and FQNEAQ (reference sequence). Trimming shortened V by 4 bases and J by 3 bases, and 19 bases separated the two germline ends. The CDR3 consists of 16 residues. CDR3 region: CASSSRGGGSVYEQYF. CDR3 DNA sequence: TGTGCCAGCAGCTCCCGTGGGGGCGGGAGTGTCTACGAGCAGTACTTC.

The chain uses TRBV27 and TRBJ2-2; no clear D gene. Germline V gene data show CDR1 as MNHEY and CDR2 as SMNVEV (reference sequence). This CDR3 region has 15 residues. The V gene lost 5 bases and the J gene lost 4 bases, with 14 bases spanning the gap. The CDR3 here is CASSPINSGTGELFF. DNA of the CDR3: TGTGCCAGCAGTCCCATTAACAGTGGCACCGGGGAGCTGTTTTTT.

The chain joins TRBV7-9 to TRBJ1-4; maybe TRBD1 (5 bases). Trimming removed 5 bases at V and 8 bases at J, with 15 bases between. The germline gives CDR1 SEHNR, CDR2 FQNEAQ (reference sequence). The CDR3 length is 14 residues. DNA for the CDR3: TGTGCCAGCAGCCACGACAGTGAGCAGGAAAAACTGTTTTTT. This codes for CASSHDSEQEKLFF.